Following are 17 T cell receptor beta chains from one sample sequenced in a study of vaccination effects on CD4 cells after COVID-19. These receptors' antigens are unknown. Clones were sequenced by immunoSEQ multiplex PCR, and TCRdb holds only the in-frame ones, with some missing. The profile shows under 20,000 clones, roughly 70% of them singletons. Expansion with viral peptide pools was applied to antigen-specific CD4+ T cells by the ViraFEST assay prior to sequencing. A roughly ten-day culture period preceded the isolation of CD4+ T cells. As their vaccination, participants received two doses of either BNT162b2 or mRNA-1273. The input for sequencing was CD4+ T cells from PBMCs cultured with SARS-CoV-2 spike peptides, taken after COVID-19 vaccination. All receptors come from a human donor who received a COVID-19 vaccine.

Remarks on this clone: A read error may account for a junction end that differs from germline. The chain combines TRBV18 with TRBJ2-7; D perhaps matches TRBD1 (5 bases). Germline lookup yields CDR1 KGHSH and CDR2 LQKENI. This CDR3 has 14 residues. The CDR3 sequence is CASSPKQAAYAQYF. DNA for the CDR3: TGTGCCAGCTCACCGAAACAGGCAGCCTACGCGCAGTACTTC.

The chain is built from TRBV7-2 and TRBJ1-2; no clear D gene. The V end lost 1 base, the J end lost 3 bases, and 6 bases lay between the germline ends. This CDR3 contains 13 residues. Germline lookup yields CDR1 SGHTA and CDR2 FQGNSA. The DNA of the CDR3 is TGTGCCAGCAGCTTAGGGTTAGACTATGGCTACACCTTC. This codes for CASSLGLDYGYTF.

CDR3 coding DNA: TGTGCCAGCAGCCCCGGACCGCCAACCTATGGCTACACCTTC. It specifies CASSPGPPTYGYTF. The chain is built from TRBV9 and TRBJ1-2, with D unclear. V lost 4 bases and J 4 bases, leaving 14 bases between the germline ends. Germline assignment: CDR1 SGDLS and CDR2 YYNGEE. This CDR3 contains 14 residues.

By share of the sample, this clone is medium-sized. Additional DNA sequences in this sample encode the identical CDR3. The V call is TRBV3-1 (or the pseudogene TRBV3-2), the J call TRBJ2-7; D may be TRBD1 or TRBD2 (5 bases each). Germline loops: CDR1 LGHDT, CDR2 YNNKEL (reference sequence). V shed 1 base and J shed 6 bases, with 13 bases lying between them. The CDR3 is 14 residues long. The CDR3 bases are TGTGCCAGCAGCCAAGCTCAGGGACGTTCCGAGCAGTACTTC. Amino acid sequence: CASSQAQGRSEQYF.

The chain is built from TRBV7-2 and TRBJ2-7; the match to TRBD1 covers 9 bases. The CDR3 is 14 amino acids. Unmatched junction bases numbered 0, after V lost 1 base and J lost 2 bases. The germline gives CDR1 SGHTA, CDR2 FQGNSA. This CDR3 is CASSLDRGPYEQYF. CDR3 nucleotide sequence: TGTGCCAGCAGCTTAGACAGGGGGCCCTACGAGCAGTACTTC. Based on the CDR3 plus reference TRBV7-2 and TRBJ2-7, the full variable domain is GAGVSQSPSNKVTEKGKDVELRCDPISGHTALYWYRQSLGQGLEFLIYFQGNSAPDKSGLPSDRFSAERTGGSVSTLTIQRTQQEDSAVYLCASSLDRGPYEQYFGPGTRLTVT.

This clone appeared a few times. This chain connects TRBV3-1 (or the pseudogene TRBV3-2) to TRBJ1-1, with no clear D. The CDR3 spans 11 residues. Germline loops: CDR1 LGHDT, CDR2 YNNKEL (reference sequence). V was shortened by 1 base and J by 10 bases, with 7 bases between the two germline ends. CDR3 nucleotides: TGTGCCAGCAGCCAAGCCTCCGGAGCTTTCTTT. Protein product: CASSQASGAFF.

This clone showed up just a few times. The CDR3 DNA sequence: TGTGCCAGCCGGGACAGGGGGCGACCTGAAGCTTTCTTT. Protein: CASRDRGRPEAFF. The rearrangement links TRBV19 to TRBJ1-1, with TRBD1 matching over 12 bases. Germline CDR1 and CDR2: LNHDA and SQIVND (reference sequence). V trimming: 9 bases; J trimming: 6 bases; junction bases outside the gene matches: 5. CDR3 length: 13 residues.

This clone has only a few counts. This sequence joins TRBV7-9 and TRBJ2-3, with TRBD2 matching 7 bases. Unmatched junction bases numbered 2, after V lost 5 bases and J lost 6 bases. Germline V gives CDR1 SEHNR, CDR2 FQNEAQ (reference sequence). The CDR3 contains 12 residues. CDR3 amino acids: CASSPGGDTQYF. In DNA form, the CDR3 reads TGTGCCAGCAGCCCCGGGGGGGATACGCAGTATTTT.

There are a few counts of this clone. The rearrangement links TRBV7-9 to TRBJ1-1; perhaps TRBD1 as D (5 bases). Trimming took 5 bases from V and 8 from J, leaving 12 bases between them. This CDR3 has 12 residues. Germline CDR1 and CDR2: SEHNR and FQNEAQ (reference sequence). The CDR3 spells CASSTSGTEAFF. In DNA form, the CDR3 reads TGTGCCAGCAGCACCTCCGGGACGGAAGCTTTCTTT. Together with reference TRBV7-9 and TRBJ1-1, the CDR3 gives the full variable domain: DTGVSQNPRHKITKRGQNVTFRCDPISEHNRLYWYRQTLGQGPEFLTYFQNEAQLEKSRLLSDRFSAERPKGSFSTLEIQRTEQGDSAMYLCASSTSGTEAFFGQGTRLTVV.

The genes are TRBV7-9 and TRBJ1-5; perhaps TRBD1 as D (5 bases). This CDR3 is built from 17 residues. The V gene's germline CDR1 is SEHNR and CDR2 FQNEAQ (reference sequence). The V end was cut by 5 bases, the J end by 6 bases, with 23 bases between. The CDR3 spells CASSRDAGSASGQPQHF. For the CDR3, the DNA is TGTGCCAGCAGCCGGGACGCCGGGAGCGCCTCGGGTCAGCCCCAGCATTTT.

This clone was seen only a few times. J is TRBJ1-1 and V is TRBV11-2, with D possibly being TRBD1 (6 bases). This CDR3 is built from 13 residues. Germline-derived CDR1 and CDR2 are SGHAT and FQNNGV. V lost 3 bases and J 5 bases, leaving 10 bases between the germline ends. Written as DNA, the CDR3 is TGTGCCAGCAGCTTTCAGGGGAATACTGAAGCTTTCTTT. It translates to CASSFQGNTEAFF.

The rearrangement joins TRBV30 to TRBJ2-6, with D possibly being TRBD2 (5 bases). Germline loops: CDR1 GTSNPN, CDR2 SVGIG (reference sequence). The CDR3 contains 14 residues. Trimming removed 3 bases from V and 0 bases from J, with 6 bases in between. DNA of the CDR3: TGTGCCTGGAGAGAGGGCTCTGGGGCCAACGTCCTGACTTTC. It codes for CAWREGSGANVLTF.

In its sample, this clone was seen a few times. The chain employs TRBV6-5 and TRBJ1-2; 7 bases are shared with TRBD1. There are 16 residues in the CDR3. V lost 4 bases to trimming and J lost 2 bases; unmatched junction nucleotides: 10. Germline-derived CDR1 and CDR2 are MNHEY and SVGAGI. The CDR3 reads CASSLGLQGTNYGYTF. The CDR3 DNA is TGTGCCAGCAGTTTGGGCCTACAGGGGACCAACTATGGCTACACCTTC.

The chain joins TRBV10-3 to TRBJ2-7, with no clear D. The V end lost 4 bases, the J end lost 2 bases, and 12 bases lay between the germline ends. Looked up from germline, CDR1 is ENHRY and CDR2 is SYGVKD. The CDR3 spans 14 residues. The CDR3 sequence: CAISAPKLPYEQYF. The CDR3 region has the DNA TGTGCCATCAGTGCCCCAAAACTCCCCTACGAGCAGTACTTC.

Here the CDR3 DNA reads TGTGCCAGCAGTTATTCGGTGGCGGACCAAGAGACCCAGTACTTC. Its protein is CASSYSVADQETQYF. The chain uses TRBV6-2 or TRBV6-3 and TRBJ2-5; D unclear. Germline CDR1 and CDR2: MNHEY and SVGEGT. CDR3 length equals 15 residues. V gave up 3 bases and J gave up 0 bases, with 11 bases separating them.

V gene TRBV6-1 combines with J gene TRBJ2-7; 9 bases map to TRBD1. The V gene end was trimmed by 1 base and the J gene end by 3 bases; junction bases not matched to a gene: 4. CDR1 and CDR2 from the germline V gene are MNHNS and SASEGT. This CDR3 contains 15 residues. The CDR3 protein is CASSEGPTGGYEQYF. DNA for the CDR3: TGTGCCAGCAGTGAAGGGCCGACAGGGGGCTACGAGCAGTACTTC.

The chain joins TRBV18 to TRBJ1-1; D remains ambiguous. Germline V CDR1 and CDR2: KGHSH, LQKENI. The V end was cut by 3 bases, the J end by 0 bases, with 11 bases between. The CDR3 has 15 residues. For the CDR3, the DNA is TGTGCCAGCTCACCCGACACACGGATGAACACTGAAGCTTTCTTT. Translation: CASSPDTRMNTEAFF.